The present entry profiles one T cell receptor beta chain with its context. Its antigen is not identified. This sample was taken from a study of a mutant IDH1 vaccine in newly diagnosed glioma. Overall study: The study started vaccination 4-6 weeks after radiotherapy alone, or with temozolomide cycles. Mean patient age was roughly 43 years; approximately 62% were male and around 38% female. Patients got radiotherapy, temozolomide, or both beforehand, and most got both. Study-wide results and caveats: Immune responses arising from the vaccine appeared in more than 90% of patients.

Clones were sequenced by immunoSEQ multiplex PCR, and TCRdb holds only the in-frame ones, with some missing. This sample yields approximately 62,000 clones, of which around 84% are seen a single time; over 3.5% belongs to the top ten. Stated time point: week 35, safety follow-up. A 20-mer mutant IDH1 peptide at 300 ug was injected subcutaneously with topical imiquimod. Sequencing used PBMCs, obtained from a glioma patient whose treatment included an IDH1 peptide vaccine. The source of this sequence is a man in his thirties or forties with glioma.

CDR3 in amino acids: CASGLVQVSNTGELFF. Here the CDR3 DNA reads TGTGCTAGTGGTTTGGTACAGGTATCGAACACCGGGGAGCTGTTTTTT. The V gene is TRBV12-5, the J gene TRBJ2-2, with TRBD1 as a possible D gene (5 bases). The V gene's germline CDR1 is LGHNT and CDR2 FRNRAP. There are 16 residues in the CDR3. Between the trimmed V and J ends, which lost 0 bases and 0 bases, there was a span of 8 bases.